The 12 T cell receptor beta chains reported below all come from one sample, sequenced in a study of shared clonotypes between healthy human individuals. The assay was immunoSEQ multiplex PCR, and TCRdb's table has in-frame clones only and misses some. Here the sample spans approximately 2.1 million clones, more than 85% being singletons. Sequenced: naive CD4+ T cells from PBMCs. Subset denoted: CD45RA+ positively selected. The receptors originated from a man younger than 35 in good health. Some clones in this sample may be carry-over from other donors' samples.

The chain uses TRBV5-1 and TRBJ2-7; 10 bases agree with TRBD2. The germline gives CDR1 SGHRS, CDR2 YFSETQ. J was trimmed by 3 bases and V by 2 bases; bases with no gene match: 5. This CDR3 comprises 15 residues. DNA of the CDR3: TGCGCCAGCAGCTTAGGGACTAGCGATTTCTACGAGCAGTACTTC. Its protein product is CASSLGTSDFYEQYF.

The V gene is TRBV28, the J gene TRBJ1-1, with a possible D match to TRBD1 (5 bases). Germline V CDR1 and CDR2: MDHEN, SYDVKM. V gave up 2 bases and J gave up 0 bases, with 10 bases separating them. The CDR3 has 15 amino acids. CDR3 loop: CASSLVGRMNTEAFF. CDR3 sequence (DNA): TGTGCCAGCAGTTTAGTGGGACGGATGAACACTGAAGCTTTCTTT.

The chain employs TRBV30 and TRBJ2-3; 10 nucleotides match TRBD2. The CDR3 is made up of 16 amino acids. Germline V gene sequence: CDR1 GTSNPN, CDR2 SVGIG (reference sequence). The ends lost 5 bases at V and 5 bases at J; junction bases unmatched: 13. The CDR3 nucleotides are TGTGCCTGGGGCGGGGGGCTAGCGGGAGCGGGAGATACGCAGTATTTT. Its translation is CAWGGGLAGAGDTQYF.

CDR3 sequence reads: CAITTGGHPGELFF. CDR3 in DNA: TGTGCTATTACGACAGGGGGCCACCCCGGGGAGCTGTTTTTT. The genes are TRBV30 and TRBJ2-2; TRBD1 aligns across 10 bases. The CDR3 extends over 14 amino acids. The germline V gene has CDR1 GTSNPN and CDR2 SVGIG (reference sequence).

This clone is a singleton in its sample. The chain couples TRBV6-6 to TRBJ2-7, with 7 positions matching TRBD2. CDR3 size: 16 residues. V lost 4 bases and J lost 3; bases outside the gene matches: 12. CDR1 is MNHNY, CDR2 SVGAGI, per germline (reference sequence). The CDR3 region has the DNA TGTGCCAGCAGTTTAAGGTCGGGAGCGGGAAACTACGAGCAGTACTTC. Its translation is CASSLRSGAGNYEQYF.

This chain uses TRBV7-2 with TRBJ2-1; D not resolved. This CDR3 region has 13 residues. Germline values: CDR1 SGHTA, CDR2 FQGNSA. V lost 5 bases to trimming and J lost 10 bases, with 15 bases between them. CDR3 coding DNA: TGTGCCAGCAGCCTCAGAGCCATACCCGAGCAGTTCTTC. Its protein product is CASSLRAIPEQFF. The full variable domain, in which reference TRBV7-2 and TRBJ2-1 provide the parts outside the CDR3, is GAGVSQSPSNKVTEKGKDVELRCDPISGHTALYWYRQSLGQGLEFLIYFQGNSAPDKSGLPSDRFSAERTGGSVSTLTIQRTQQEDSAVYLCASSLRAIPEQFFGPGTRLTVL.

This sequence joins TRBV28 and TRBJ2-7; 9 bases fit TRBD1. V trimming: 5 bases; J trimming: 1 base; junction bases outside the gene matches: 6. The CDR3 is 15 amino acids. The V gene's germline CDR1 is MDHEN and CDR2 SYDVKM. CDR3 in amino acids: CASSAPGTGSYEQYF. CDR3 coding DNA: TGTGCCAGCAGTGCCCCCGGGACAGGGTCCTACGAGCAGTACTTC.

Points on this clone: At one of its ends the junction is not consistent with the germline gene, which may arise from a read error. V is TRBV28 and J is TRBJ2-7, with no clear D. This CDR3 spans 16 amino acids. CDR1 is MDHEN, CDR2 SYDVKM, per germline. The CDR3 sequence is CASSLAPHWAAVVVNF. CDR3 in DNA: TGTGCCAGCAGTCTGGCGCCCCATTGGGCGGCGGTGGTGGTAAACTTC.

The rearrangement uses TRBV19 and TRBJ1-5, with 8 bases that match TRBD1. From germline, CDR1 is LNHDA and CDR2 SQIVND (reference sequence). The CDR3 covers 16 residues. V shed 5 bases and J 6 bases; nucleotides not matched to a gene: 12. The CDR3 loop reads CASSLRRTGFAQPQHF. CDR3 DNA: TGTGCCAGTAGTCTCCGGCGGACAGGGTTTGCTCAGCCCCAGCATTTT.

The chain employs TRBV5-1 and TRBJ2-5; D may match TRBD1 or TRBD2 (5 bases each). This CDR3 has 16 amino acids. Germline lookup yields CDR1 SGHRS and CDR2 YFSETQ. The germline V and J ends were trimmed by 3 bases and 4 bases, with 19 bases remaining between them. The CDR3 sequence: CASSSVKGPRRETQYF. CDR3 nucleotides: TGCGCCAGCAGCTCCGTGAAGGGACCGAGGAGAGAGACCCAGTACTTC.

The J gene is TRBJ2-2, the V gene TRBV6-5; D is uncertain. CDR1 and CDR2 (germline): MNHEY, SVGAGI. CDR3 size: 12 residues. V lost 8 bases and J 6 bases, leaving 10 bases between the germline ends. The CDR3 loop reads CASLQSSGELFF. In DNA form, the CDR3 reads TGTGCCAGCCTTCAGAGTTCCGGGGAGCTGTTTTTT.

This clone was counted a few times. This rearrangement joins TRBV19 to TRBJ1-1; D remains ambiguous. The CDR3 is made up of 13 amino acids. Trimming removed 4 bases at V and 5 bases at J, with 11 bases between. Germline-derived CDR1 and CDR2 are LNHDA and SQIVND (reference sequence). The DNA for the CDR3 is TGTGCCAGTAGTAGTCAGGCGGGGACTGAAGCTTTCTTT. It is translated as CASSSQAGTEAFF. The entire variable domain, with the rest obtained from reference TRBV19 and TRBJ1-1, is as follows: DGGITQSPKYLFRKEGQNVTLSCEQNLNHDAMYWYRQDPGQGLRLIYYSQIVNDFQKGDIAEGYSVSREKKESFPLTVTSAQKNPTAFYLCASSSQAGTEAFFGQGTRLTVV.